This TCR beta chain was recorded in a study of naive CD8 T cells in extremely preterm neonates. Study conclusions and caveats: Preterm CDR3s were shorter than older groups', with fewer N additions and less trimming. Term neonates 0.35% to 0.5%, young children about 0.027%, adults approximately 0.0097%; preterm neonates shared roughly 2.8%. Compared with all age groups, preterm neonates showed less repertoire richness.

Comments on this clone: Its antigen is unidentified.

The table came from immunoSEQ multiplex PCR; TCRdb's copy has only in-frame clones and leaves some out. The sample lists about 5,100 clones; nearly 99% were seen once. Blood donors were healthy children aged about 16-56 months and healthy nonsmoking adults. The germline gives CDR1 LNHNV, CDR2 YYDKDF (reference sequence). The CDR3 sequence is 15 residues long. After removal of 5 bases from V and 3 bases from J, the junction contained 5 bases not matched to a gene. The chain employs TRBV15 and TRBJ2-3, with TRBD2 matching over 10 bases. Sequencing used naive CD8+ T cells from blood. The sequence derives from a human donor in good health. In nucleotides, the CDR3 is TGTGCCACCAGCCCTAGCGGGAGTAGGACAGATACGCAGTATTTT. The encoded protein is CATSPSGSRTDTQYF.